The 27 T cell receptor beta chains below come from one sample, sequenced in a study of blood T cell repertoires in COVID-19. Here immunoSEQ multiplex PCR was the method, and the copy in TCRdb shows in-frame clones only, minus some. The profile shows about 480,000 clones, approximately 87% of them singletons. The sequenced sample consisted of PBMCs or T cells enriched from blood (not recorded which). The receptors were sampled from a woman aged 40-49 years who had recovered from COVID-19.

This chain connects TRBV7-9 to TRBJ2-7; the match to TRBD2 covers 8 bases. The V and J ends lost 2 bases and 0 bases, in that order; junction bases with no gene match: 9. This CDR3 is built from 17 residues. Germline V gene lookup returns CDR1 SEHNR and CDR2 FQNEAQ (reference sequence). The CDR3 here is CASSLPPSGSPSYEQYF. The CDR3 nucleotides read TGTGCCAGCAGCTTACCACCCAGCGGGAGTCCCTCCTACGAGCAGTACTTC.

The chain uses TRBV9 and TRBJ2-5; D is possibly TRBD2 (7 bases). CDR1 is SGDLS, CDR2 YYNGEE, per germline. The CDR3 has 16 residues. V lost 3 bases and J 4 bases, leaving 19 bases between the germline ends. CDR3 protein: CASSAAQRGGGETQYF. In DNA, the CDR3 is TGTGCCAGCAGCGCCGCACAAAGGGGGGGAGGAGAGACCCAGTACTTC.

This clone was observed once. The chain couples TRBV15 to TRBJ1-6; D is ambiguous. This CDR3 contains 13 residues. Looked up from germline, CDR1 is LNHNV and CDR2 is YYDKDF (reference sequence). The V and J ends lost 4 bases and 7 bases respectively, with 8 bases between them. The CDR3 bases are TGTGCCACCAGCAAGGAGGCGAATTCACCCCTCCACTTT. Translating it yields CATSKEANSPLHF.

In its sample, this clone was seen once. V is TRBV7-2 and J is TRBJ1-1; 8 nucleotides line up with TRBD1. The CDR3 is made up of 16 amino acids. Germline V CDR1 and CDR2: SGHTA, FQGNSA. Trimming cost V 5 bases and J 0 bases; bases outside gene matches: 8. The CDR3 bases are TGTGCCAGCAGCACAGGACAGGGATCTTTGAACACTGAAGCTTTCTTT. This gives the protein CASSTGQGSLNTEAFF.

The V call is TRBV7-9, the J call TRBJ2-7, with D perhaps matching TRBD2 (7 bases). In germline, CDR1 is SEHNR, CDR2 FQNEAQ (reference sequence). V gave up 3 bases and J gave up 2 bases, with 14 bases separating them. This CDR3 has 15 residues. CDR3 coding DNA: TGTGCCAGCAGCTTTCTCACGGGGGGCCCCTACGAGCAGTACTTC. It translates to CASSFLTGGPYEQYF.

The chain links TRBV5-1 to TRBJ1-5, with 9 bases aligning to TRBD1. Trimming took 4 bases from V and 2 from J; bases not matched to a gene: 7. CDR3 length: 16 amino acids. Per germline, CDR1 SGHRS and CDR2 YFSETQ. In DNA form, the CDR3 reads TGCGCCAGCAGCCAGACAGGGGGTAAGGGCAATCAGCCCCAGCATTTT. Translation: CASSQTGGKGNQPQHF.

The chain recombines TRBV5-6 with TRBJ2-4; TRBD2 matches at 9 bases. The CDR3 covers 15 residues. J lost 8 bases, V lost 1 base, and 7 bases had no gene match. The germline CDR1 and CDR2 sequences are SGHDT and YYEEEE. The DNA of the CDR3 is TGTGCCAGCAGCTTGTTGATAGCGGGAGTTGACATTCAGTACTTC. Translated: CASSLLIAGVDIQYF.

This chain joins TRBV11-3 and TRBJ2-2, with 12 bases that match TRBD1. Germline V gene lookup returns CDR1 SGHNT and CDR2 YENEEA. Unmatched junction bases numbered 2, after V lost 3 bases and J lost 6 bases. The CDR3 is made up of 15 amino acids. The CDR3 nucleotides are TGTGCCAGCAGCTTCGGGACAGGGGGCCCCGGGGAGCTGTTTTTT. This encodes CASSFGTGGPGELFF.

The V call is TRBV20-1, the J call TRBJ1-1, with 7 bases lining up with TRBD1. Trimming at V came to 5 bases and at J to 10 bases, leaving 4 bases not matched to a gene. This CDR3 spans 10 amino acids. Per the germline V gene, CDR1 is DFQATT and CDR2 is SNEGSKA (reference sequence). The CDR3 coding sequence is TGCAGTGCTCGACAGGGCGGAGCTTTCTTT. As protein: CSARQGGAFF.

A few counts support this clone. V is TRBV4-1 and J is TRBJ2-3; 11 nucleotides match TRBD2. Germline CDR1 reads MGHRA; CDR2 reads YSYEKL. With V trimmed by 4 bases and J by 0 bases, 3 bases remained unmatched. The CDR3 spans 16 residues. As DNA, the CDR3 is TGCGCCAGCAGCCTACTAGCGGGAGTTAGCACAGATACGCAGTATTTT. Translated: CASSLLAGVSTDTQYF.

This clone came up once. The chain carries TRBV4-3 and TRBJ1-1; 7 positions match TRBD1. The germline gives CDR1 LGHNA, CDR2 YSLEER. V was pared by 0 bases and J by 6 bases, with 10 bases of the junction left unmatched. The CDR3 has 16 amino acids. The CDR3 here is CASSQDESYRGPEAFF. CDR3 bases: TGCGCCAGCAGCCAAGATGAATCGTACAGGGGCCCTGAAGCTTTCTTT.

The CDR3 reads CASSTGQGLALGYTF. CDR3 nucleotide sequence: TGTGCCAGCAGTACGGGACAGGGACTTGCTTTAGGCTACACCTTC. This chain connects TRBV6-5 to TRBJ1-2; TRBD1 aligns across 9 bases. The V segment lost 5 bases and the J segment 8 bases; nucleotides outside the gene matches: 12. This CDR3 has 15 amino acids. Germline loops: CDR1 MNHEY, CDR2 SVGAGI.

This rearrangement joins TRBV25-1 to TRBJ1-1, with D perhaps matching TRBD1 (5 bases). Germline CDR1 is MGHDK and CDR2 is SYGVNS. There are 14 residues in the CDR3. V lost 5 bases to trimming and J lost 0 bases, with 10 bases between them. CDR3 nucleotide sequence: TGTGCCAGCAGTTGGGGCGGATTGAACACTGAAGCTTTCTTT. This sequence encodes CASSWGGLNTEAFF.

The V call is TRBV5-1, the J call TRBJ1-1; the D gene is possibly TRBD1 (6 bases). Germline-derived CDR1 and CDR2 are SGHRS and YFSETQ. V lost 3 bases and J lost 5, with 14 bases in between. This CDR3 comprises 14 residues. In nucleotides, the CDR3 is TGCGCCAGCAGCTCGCCACAGGGTGGGACTGAAGCTTTCTTT. Its translation is CASSSPQGGTEAFF.

The chain uses TRBV5-1 and TRBJ2-6, with TRBD1 matching over 8 bases. The V segment lost 4 bases and the J segment 2 bases; nucleotides outside the gene matches: 8. The CDR3 is made up of 17 amino acids. Germline V gene data show CDR1 as SGHRS and CDR2 as YFSETQ. In DNA form, the CDR3 reads TGCGCCAGCAGCGTTCGGCCGACAGGGGCTGGGGCCAACGTCCTGACTTTC. Amino acids: CASSVRPTGAGANVLTF.

The chain is built from TRBV29-1 and TRBJ1-1, with TRBD1 as a possible D gene (6 bases). Trimming shortened V by 5 bases and J by 1 base, and 11 bases separated the two germline ends. From germline, CDR1 is SQVTM and CDR2 ANQGSEA. The CDR3 contains 13 residues. CDR3 in amino acids: CSVYRDTNTEAFF. CDR3 DNA sequence: TGCAGCGTTTATAGGGACACGAACACTGAAGCTTTCTTT.

This clone was observed once. The chain carries TRBV7-6 and TRBJ2-2; 7 bases line up with TRBD2. Germline assignment: CDR1 SGHVS and CDR2 FNYEAQ. With 1 base clipped from V and 0 bases from J, the junction kept 5 bases outside the gene matches. The CDR3 is 17 residues long. The CDR3 DNA reads TGTGCCAGCAGCTTAGAGGCTAGCGGAGCGAACACCGGGGAGCTGTTTTTT. The encoded protein is CASSLEASGANTGELFF.

The chain carries TRBV18 and TRBJ1-1; 7 bases line up with TRBD1. This CDR3 contains 17 residues. CDR1 is KGHSH, CDR2 LQKENI, per germline. The V segment lost 0 bases and the J segment 1 base; nucleotides outside the gene matches: 8. CDR3: CASSPPYIGQENTEAFF. Written as DNA, the CDR3 is TGTGCCAGCTCACCACCCTATATCGGACAGGAGAACACTGAAGCTTTCTTT.

In this sample, this clone turned up a few times. The chain is built from TRBV10-2 and TRBJ2-7, with D maybe TRBD2 (6 bases). The germline V gene has CDR1 WSHSY and CDR2 SAAADI. The CDR3 runs to 14 residues. Trimming took off 4 bases at V and 6 bases at J, with 16 bases between the two ends. The CDR3 coding sequence is TGCGCCAGCAGTGCGGGACTCCCAGCGAGCGAGCAGTACTTC. This encodes CASSAGLPASEQYF.

This chain links TRBV14 with TRBJ2-7, with TRBD2 matching over 11 bases. The CDR3 has 15 amino acids. Losses at the gene ends were 4 bases for V and 7 bases for J; bases not matched to a gene: 9. Germline loops: CDR1 SGHDN, CDR2 FVKESK. The CDR3 reads CASSPLSGRAGEQYF. The DNA of the CDR3 is TGTGCCAGCAGCCCTCTTAGCGGGAGGGCCGGGGAGCAGTACTTC. Full variable domain (outside the CDR3, taken from reference TRBV14 and TRBJ2-7): EAGVTQFPSHSVIEKGQTVTLRCDPISGHDNLYWYRRVMGKEIKFLLHFVKESKQDESGMPNNRFLAERTGGTYSTLKVQPAELEDSGVYFCASSPLSGRAGEQYFGPGTRLTVT.

The chain combines TRBV2 with TRBJ1-3, with TRBD1 as a possible D gene (6 bases). The CDR3 contains 14 residues. Germline V gene lookup returns CDR1 SNHLY and CDR2 FYNNEI. V lost 2 bases and J lost 3, with 8 bases in between. CDR3 amino acids: CASSERGGGNTIYF. In DNA form, the CDR3 reads TGTGCCAGCAGTGAAAGGGGGGGTGGAAACACCATATATTTT.

The chain carries TRBV7-8 and TRBJ1-3; TRBD1 matches 7 bases. The CDR3 runs to 14 residues. Germline values: CDR1 SGHVS, CDR2 FQNEAQ. Losses at the gene ends were 4 bases for V and 4 bases for J; bases not matched to a gene: 4. CDR3 protein: CASSSTGAGNTIYF. CDR3 DNA sequence: TGTGCCAGCAGCTCAACAGGGGCGGGAAACACCATATATTTT.

The genes are TRBV19 and TRBJ2-1; a weak D match, TRBD2 (5 bases). In germline, CDR1 is LNHDA, CDR2 SQIVND (reference sequence). Trimming stripped 4 bases from V and 0 bases from J, with 7 bases between. The CDR3 totals 14 residues. The CDR3 DNA sequence: TGTGCCAGTAGTACGGACTCCTCCTACAATGAGCAGTTCTTC. It specifies CASSTDSSYNEQFF.

The chain combines TRBV6-1 with TRBJ1-2; a weak D match, TRBD1 (5 bases). Germline CDR1 MNHNS, CDR2 SASEGT. The CDR3 totals 14 residues. Between the trimmed V and J ends, which lost 2 bases and 7 bases, there was a span of 14 bases. The chain's CDR3 is CASSEFGGGRGYTF. CDR3 coding DNA: TGTGCCAGCAGTGAATTCGGGGGGGGACGTGGCTACACCTTC.

CDR3 in DNA: TGTGCCATCAGTGCGGTGCTTCGAGGGGAAGCTTTCTTT. Amino acid sequence: CAISAVLRGEAFF. V gene TRBV10-3 combines with J gene TRBJ1-1; D is unclear. Per the germline V gene, CDR1 is ENHRY and CDR2 is SYGVKD. V lost 4 bases and J 8 bases, leaving 14 bases between the germline ends. The CDR3 length is 13 residues.

This clone was counted once. V is TRBV7-9 and J is TRBJ1-1, with D perhaps matching TRBD1 (6 bases). This CDR3 has 14 residues. The V and J ends lost 5 bases and 3 bases respectively, with 13 bases between them. From germline, CDR1 is SEHNR and CDR2 FQNEAQ (reference sequence). CDR3 coding DNA: TGTGCCAGCAGCCCACAGGGTCGTGACACTGAAGCTTTCTTT. It translates to CASSPQGRDTEAFF.

The chain combines TRBV11-2 with TRBJ2-3; TRBD2 matches 7 bases. Trimming at V came to 0 bases and at J to 5 bases, leaving 5 bases not matched to a gene. Germline CDR1 and CDR2: SGHAT and FQNNGV. The CDR3 has 15 residues. In DNA form, the CDR3 reads TGTGCCAGCAGCTTAGAGACTAGCACGATAGATACGCAGTATTTT. Translating it yields CASSLETSTIDTQYF.